This section outlines one T cell receptor (beta chain) sequence together with its context. No antigen is known for it. Other DNA sequences of this sample code for an identical CDR3. The data are from a study of cytomegalovirus exposure and HLA in healthy donors. Researchers ran the PCR with 60 Vbeta and 13 Jbeta primers. Measured with immunoSEQ multiplex PCR; TCRdb has only the in-frame clones, and not every one. The table has under 200,000 clones, roughly 77% seen once. The CDR3 is 16 residues long. The V and J ends lost 1 base and 0 bases, in that order; junction bases with no gene match: 3. In germline, CDR1 is SGHNT, CDR2 YYREEE (reference sequence). Study-level points and caveats: Many donors shared some public TCRs, even though most TCR sequences were rare.

Sequenced: PBMCs. The rearrangement joins TRBV5-4 to TRBJ2-3, with TRBD2 matching 9 bases. The sequence was obtained from a male donor in good health and CMV-seropositive. This CDR3 reads CASSLKLAGSTDTQYF. The CDR3 DNA is TGTGCCAGCAGCTTGAAACTAGCGGGTAGCACAGATACGCAGTATTTT. The complete variable domain, with remaining parts taken from reference TRBV5-4 and TRBJ2-3, reads ETGVTQSPTHLIKTRGQQVTLRCSSQSGHNTVSWYQQALGQGPQFIFQYYREEENGRGNFPPRFSGLQFPNYSSELNVNALELDDSALYLCASSLKLAGSTDTQYFGPGTRLTVL.